This passage covers 2 T cell receptor beta chains from one sample sequenced in a study of T-cell reconstitution after alpha-beta-depleted transplantation in children. During its preparation, the TCRbeta library received unique molecular identifiers. TCRdb recomputed calls from the PCR reads with MiXCR, one row per CDR3 protein. This table has fewer than 250,000 distinct CDR3 sequences, approximately 17% appearing once. Specimen: PBMCs, mostly from graft donor cells, collected 360 days after TCRalphabeta/CD19-depleted stem cell transplant. The source is a male patient under 10 years old who had a stem cell transplant for acute lymphoblastic leukemia, so the T cells may come from the graft donor.

The DNA for the CDR3 is TGTGCCAGCAGTCGGACAGGGGTTAACGAAAAACTGTTTTTT. Residues: CASSRTGVNEKLFF. The V call is TRBV12-3 or TRBV12-4, the J call TRBJ1-4; 9 nucleotides line up with TRBD1. The V segment lost 5 bases and the J segment 8 bases; nucleotides outside the gene matches: 6. CDR3 length equals 14 residues.

This clonotype was seen a few times. The J gene is TRBJ1-5, the V gene TRBV4-3; no clear D. The CDR3 sequence is 14 residues long. The V end was cut by 1 base, the J end by 3 bases, with 7 bases between. Germline V CDR1 and CDR2: LGHNA, YSLEER. CDR3 DNA: TGCGCCAGCAGCCAAGGGGGTGACAATCAGCCCCAGCATTTT. This gives the protein CASSQGGDNQPQHF.